This TCR beta chain was documented in a study of monozygotic twins with inflammatory bowel disease. In germline, CDR1 is SEHNR, CDR2 FQNEAQ (reference sequence). This CDR3 comprises 15 residues. One entry per CDR3 protein, without DNA, is what TCRdb gives after re-calling the 5' RACE reads. In all, the sample yields hundreds of thousands of distinct CDR3 sequences. Investigators extracted total RNA from whole blood and did not sort T cells. The sequence was obtained from a human donor with ulcerative colitis or Crohn's disease, or a healthy co-twin of an affected twin (not recorded which). This rearrangement joins TRBV7-9 to TRBJ1-3. Sequencing was done on a sample of blood. CDR3 in amino acids: CASSLSGNTGNTIYF. The entire variable domain, with the rest obtained from reference TRBV7-9 and TRBJ1-3, is as follows: DTGVSQNPRHKITKRGQNVTFRCDPISEHNRLYWYRQTLGQGPEFLTYFQNEAQLEKSRLLSDRFSAERPKGSFSTLEIQRTEQGDSAMYLCASSLSGNTGNTIYFGEGSWLTVV.